The source of this T cell receptor beta chain is a study of T cells in Graves' hyperthyroidism and ophthalmopathy. Amplified TCR beta CDR3 regions came from RNA transcripts. The HTBI primer set drove a first-round RT-PCR of the TCR CDR3. TCRdb re-analysed the multiplex PCR reads in MiXCR, keeping a single row per CDR3 protein. The sample lists around 540,000 distinct CDR3 sequences, about 16% occurring once. V shed 5 bases, J shed 7 bases, and the junction held 10 bases outside the gene matches. There are 15 residues in the CDR3. Germline assignment: CDR1 SGHTA and CDR2 FQGNSA. This clonotype has ten or more counts.

What was sequenced was blood. This receptor was taken from a woman between 25 and 40 years old with Graves' ophthalmopathy. The rearrangement links TRBV7-2 to TRBJ1-2; TRBD1 agrees at 10 bases. The CDR3 DNA is TGTGCCAGCAGCGCCCTGACAGGGGGCGCCTCTGGCTACACCTTC. Encoded protein: CASSALTGGASGYTF.